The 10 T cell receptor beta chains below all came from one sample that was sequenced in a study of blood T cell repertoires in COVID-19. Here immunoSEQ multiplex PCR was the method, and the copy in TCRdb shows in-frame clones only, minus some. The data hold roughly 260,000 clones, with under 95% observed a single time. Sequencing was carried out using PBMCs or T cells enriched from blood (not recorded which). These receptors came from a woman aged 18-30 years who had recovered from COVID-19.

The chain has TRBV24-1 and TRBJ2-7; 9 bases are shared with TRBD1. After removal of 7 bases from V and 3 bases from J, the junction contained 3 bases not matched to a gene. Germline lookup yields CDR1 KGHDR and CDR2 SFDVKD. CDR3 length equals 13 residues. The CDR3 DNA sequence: TGTGCCACCAGCTTGGACAGGGGCTACGAGCAGTACTTC. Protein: CATSLDRGYEQYF.

The CDR3: CASSANEGEWFF. The CDR3 DNA follows: TGTGCCAGCAGCGCTAACGAGGGAGAATGGTTCTTC. This chain uses TRBV7-3 with TRBJ2-1, with D possibly matching TRBD2 (5 bases). The V gene's germline CDR1 is SGHTA and CDR2 FQGTGA. Trimming shortened V by 5 bases and J by 15 bases, and 17 bases separated the two germline ends. The CDR3 spans 12 residues.

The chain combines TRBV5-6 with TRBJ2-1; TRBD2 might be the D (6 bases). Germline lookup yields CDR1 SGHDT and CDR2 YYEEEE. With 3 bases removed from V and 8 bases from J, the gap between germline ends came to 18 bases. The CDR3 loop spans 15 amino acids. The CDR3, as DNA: TGTGCCAGCAGCTCTTGGGGGGTGGGAGAATATGAGCAGTTCTTC. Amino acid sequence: CASSSWGVGEYEQFF.

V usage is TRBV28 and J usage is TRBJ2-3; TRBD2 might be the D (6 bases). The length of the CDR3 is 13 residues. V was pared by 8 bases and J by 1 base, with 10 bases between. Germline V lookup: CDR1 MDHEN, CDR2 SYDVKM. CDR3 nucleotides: TGTGCCAGCCTAGCGTGGGGCACAGATACGCAGTATTTT. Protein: CASLAWGTDTQYF.

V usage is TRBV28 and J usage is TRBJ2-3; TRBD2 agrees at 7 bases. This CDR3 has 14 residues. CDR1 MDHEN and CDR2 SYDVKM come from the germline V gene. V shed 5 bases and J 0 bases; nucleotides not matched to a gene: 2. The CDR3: CASSLSGSTDTQYF. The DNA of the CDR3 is TGTGCCAGCAGTCTTAGCGGGAGCACAGATACGCAGTATTTT.

The CDR3 protein is CASSPLNRVDTEAFF. The CDR3 bases are TGTGCCAGCAGTCCGCTAAACAGGGTAGACACTGAAGCTTTCTTT. The chain combines TRBV6-5 with TRBJ1-1, with D possibly matching TRBD1 (6 bases). The CDR3 runs 15 residues. V was trimmed by 5 bases and J by 3 bases, leaving 16 bases between them. CDR1 is MNHEY and CDR2 is SVGAGI in the germline V gene.

Here the CDR3 DNA reads TGTGCCAGTGGGGTGTCCGGGACAGTTAGCAATCAGCCCCAGCATTTT. Protein sequence: CASGVSGTVSNQPQHF. The rearrangement joins TRBV19 to TRBJ1-5, with 7 bases fitting TRBD1. The ends lost 8 bases at V and 0 bases at J; junction bases unmatched: 10. Germline V gene lookup returns CDR1 LNHDA and CDR2 SQIVND (reference sequence). The CDR3 sequence is 16 residues long.

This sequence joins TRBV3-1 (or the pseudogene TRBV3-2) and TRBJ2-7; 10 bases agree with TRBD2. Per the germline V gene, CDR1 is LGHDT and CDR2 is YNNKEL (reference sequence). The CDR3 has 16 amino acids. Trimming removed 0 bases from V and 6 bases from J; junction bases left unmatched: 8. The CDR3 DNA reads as TGTGCCAGCAGCCAAGATTTTACTAGCGGGACGCGCGAGCAGTACTTC. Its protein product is CASSQDFTSGTREQYF.

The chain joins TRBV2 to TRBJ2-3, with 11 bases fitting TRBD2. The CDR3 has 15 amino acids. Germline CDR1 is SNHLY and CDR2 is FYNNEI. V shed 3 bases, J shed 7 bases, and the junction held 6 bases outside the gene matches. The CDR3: CASSDALAGVNTQYF. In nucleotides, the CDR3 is TGTGCCAGCAGTGACGCACTAGCGGGAGTAAATACGCAGTATTTT.

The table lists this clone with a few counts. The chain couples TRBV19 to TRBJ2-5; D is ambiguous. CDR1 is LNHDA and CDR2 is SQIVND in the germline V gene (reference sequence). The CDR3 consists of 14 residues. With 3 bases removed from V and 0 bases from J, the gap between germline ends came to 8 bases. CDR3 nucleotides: TGTGCCAGTAGTATTATAACAGACCAAGAGACCCAGTACTTC. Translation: CASSIITDQETQYF.